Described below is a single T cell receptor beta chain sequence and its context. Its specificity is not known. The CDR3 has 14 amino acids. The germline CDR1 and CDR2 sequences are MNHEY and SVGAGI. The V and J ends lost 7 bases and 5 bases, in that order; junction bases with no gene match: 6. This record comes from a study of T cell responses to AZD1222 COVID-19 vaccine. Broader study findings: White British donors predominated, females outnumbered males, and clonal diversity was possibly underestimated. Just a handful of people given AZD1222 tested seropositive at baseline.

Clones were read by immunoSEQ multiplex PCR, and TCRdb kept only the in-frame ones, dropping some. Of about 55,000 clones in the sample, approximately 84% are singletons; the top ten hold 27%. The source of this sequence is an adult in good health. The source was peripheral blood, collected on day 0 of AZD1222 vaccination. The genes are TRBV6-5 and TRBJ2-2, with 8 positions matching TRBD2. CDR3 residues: CASNPAGETGELFF. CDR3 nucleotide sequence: TGTGCCAGCAATCCAGCGGGGGAGACCGGGGAGCTGTTTTTT.